These T cell receptor beta chains were read from a single sample in a study of blood T cell repertoires in COVID-19. The table came from immunoSEQ multiplex PCR; TCRdb's copy has only in-frame clones and leaves some out. The sample has hundreds of thousands of clones, roughly 86% seen once. Sequenced sample: peripheral blood. These receptor sequences come from a woman aged 30 to 39 who had recovered from COVID-19. CDR3s include the opening cysteine and the closing phenylalanine or tryptophan. D genes are given only for firm matches. Rows may omit the clone size; those that give it use once, few, many or a size class.

size	D	J	V	length	DNA	CDR3
-	-	TRBJ1-1	TRBV7-9	14	TGTGCCAGCAGCTCAAGCGGCATGAACACTGAAGCTTTCTTT	CASSSSGMNTEAFF
-	-	TRBJ2-1	TRBV2	15	TGTGCCAGCAGTACTACTTGGAGCTCCTACAATGAGCAGTTCTTC	CASSTTWSSYNEQFF
-	-	TRBJ2-1	TRBV19	13	TGTGCCAGTAGTATAGTCGCCTACAATGAGCAGTTCTTC	CASSIVAYNEQFF
-	-	TRBJ2-1	TRBV5-4	13	TGTGCCAGCAGCTTGGGCCAGGGCAATGAGCAGTTCTTC	CASSLGQGNEQFF
-	TRBD1	TRBJ1-5	TRBV24-1	15	TGTGCCACCAGTGACCCCGGGACAGGGCGGCAGCCCCAGCATTTT	CATSDPGTGRQPQHF
-	TRBD1	TRBJ1-5	TRBV6-1	16	TGTGCCAGCAGGGAAAGGGGGACAGGGTCCAATCAGCCCCAGCATTTT	CASRERGTGSNQPQHF
-	TRBD2	TRBJ2-3	TRBV3-1/TRBV3-2	15	TGTGCCAGCAGCCGGGGCGGGAGTCGGACAGATACGCAGTATTTT	CASSRGGSRTDTQYF
-	-	TRBJ2-7	TRBV28	15	TGTGCCAGCAGTTCCGACAGGGAGGTTTCCTACGAGCAGTACTTC	CASSSDREVSYEQYF
once	-	TRBJ2-7	TRBV19	14	TGTGCCAGTAGTATCGGAGCGAGGCCCTACGAGCAGTACTTC	CASSIGARPYEQYF
-	TRBD2	TRBJ2-1	TRBV27	15	TGTGCCAGCAGCCTAGCGGGAGGGTCGGGCAATGAGCAGTTCTTC	CASSLAGGSGNEQFF
-	-	TRBJ1-1	TRBV18	15	TGTGCCAGCTCACGGGAGGGAGTCCTGAACACTGAAGCTTTCTTT	CASSREGVLNTEAFF
few	-	TRBJ1-5	TRBV5-8	15	TGTGCCAGCAGCTTGGTTTCAGGGGCGTATCAGCCCCAGCATTTT	CASSLVSGAYQPQHF
-	TRBD2	TRBJ2-5	TRBV7-2	14	TGTGCCAGCAGCTTGGCGGGAGGGCAAGAGACCCAGTACTTC	CASSLAGGQETQYF